This TCR beta chain was identified in a study of T cells in Graves' hyperthyroidism and ophthalmopathy. The CDR3 spans 17 residues. The V gene's germline CDR1 is MGHDK and CDR2 SYGVNS. The trim removed 7 bases at V and 2 bases at J, leaving 5 bases unmatched. Recently diagnosed hyperthyroidism of less than 2 months' duration affected patients aged 18 to 65. Lactation, pregnancy, other autoimmune disease or uncontrolled infection excluded patients. Whole-study results and caveats: Through a model of 13 V-J features, ophthalmopathy was separated from stable hyperthyroidism.

Details on this clonotype: Its antigen remains unidentified.

Amplification targeted TCR beta CDR3 regions from RNA transcripts. First-round RT-PCR of the TCR CDR3 relied on the HTBI primer set. TCRdb re-called the multiplex PCR reads through MiXCR, storing one row per CDR3 protein. The sample gives around 540,000 distinct CDR3 sequences, more than 45% of which show up once; approximately 8.2% is in the top ten. The TCR comes from a woman aged 18-30 years with Graves' hyperthyroidism. The specimen was peripheral blood or thyroid tissue (not recorded which). The V and J genes are TRBV25-1 and TRBJ2-6, with TRBD2 identical over 13 bases. The CDR3 bases are TGTGCCAGCACCGTACTAGCGGGAGGGACTGGGGCCAACGTCCTGACTTTC. Amino acids: CASTVLAGGTGANVLTF. The full variable domain, with the rest looked up from reference TRBV25-1 and TRBJ2-6, is EADIYQTPRYLVIGTGKKITLECSQTMGHDKMYWYQQDPGMELHLIHYSYGVNSTEKGDLSSESTVSRIRTEHFPLTLESARPSHTSQYLCASTVLAGGTGANVLTFGAGSRLTVL.